This T cell receptor beta chain was obtained from a study of cytomegalovirus exposure and HLA in healthy donors. PCR used 60 Vbeta primers and 13 Jbeta primers. The repertoire was sequenced with immunoSEQ multiplex PCR; TCRdb's copy has only in-frame clones and lacks some. The table shows 130,000 to 150,000 clones, with about three quarters occurring only once. Germline V gene lookup returns CDR1 SGHVS and CDR2 FQNEAQ. J lost 2 bases, V lost 3 bases, and 1 base had no gene match. CDR3 length: 14 residues. Whole-study results and caveats: Researchers reported from a later analysis that most CMV-associated TCR beta chains appeared HLA-restricted. In a later analysis, TCR beta V- and J-gene trimming was associated with a missense DCLRE1C variant.

With regard to this clone: Its antigen is still unknown.

The TCR sequence derives from a middle-aged man in good health and CMV-seropositive. This sequence joins TRBV7-8 and TRBJ1-2, with TRBD1 identical over 9 bases. Material for sequencing was PBMCs. For the CDR3, the DNA is TGTGCCAGCAGCTTGGGACAGGGAAACTATGGCTACACCTTC. This translates into CASSLGQGNYGYTF. The full variable domain, rest sourced from reference TRBV7-8 and TRBJ1-2, is GAGVSQSPRYKVAKRGQDVALRCDPISGHVSLFWYQQALGQGPEFLTYFQNEAQLDKSGLPSDRFFAERPEGSVSTLKIQRTQQEDSAVYLCASSLGQGNYGYTFGSGTRLTVV.